Detailed here is one T cell receptor beta chain. These data come from a study of PD-1 blockade in classical Hodgkin lymphoma. Libraries were prepared by immunoSEQ multiplex PCR; TCRdb keeps only in-frame clonotypes and omits some of them. The sample includes 25,000 or so clones, about three quarters of them seen just once. Every patient was affected by relapse after autologous stem cell transplantation, while exposure to brentuximab vedotin was not uniform. Magnetic negative selection purified CD4+ T cells from thawed PBMCs. V lost 4 bases to trimming and J lost 2 bases, with 11 bases between them. Germline V CDR1 and CDR2: MNHNS, SASEGT. The length of the CDR3 is 14 residues.

The chain links TRBV6-1 to TRBJ1-1; TRBD1 is a possible D gene (6 bases). The receptor comes from a human donor with classical Hodgkin lymphoma. The starting material was CD4+ T cells from blood, obtained at baseline. The chain's CDR3 is CASSAQDSNTEAFF. CDR3 coding DNA: TGTGCCAGCAGTGCCCAGGACAGTAACACTGAAGCTTTCTTT.